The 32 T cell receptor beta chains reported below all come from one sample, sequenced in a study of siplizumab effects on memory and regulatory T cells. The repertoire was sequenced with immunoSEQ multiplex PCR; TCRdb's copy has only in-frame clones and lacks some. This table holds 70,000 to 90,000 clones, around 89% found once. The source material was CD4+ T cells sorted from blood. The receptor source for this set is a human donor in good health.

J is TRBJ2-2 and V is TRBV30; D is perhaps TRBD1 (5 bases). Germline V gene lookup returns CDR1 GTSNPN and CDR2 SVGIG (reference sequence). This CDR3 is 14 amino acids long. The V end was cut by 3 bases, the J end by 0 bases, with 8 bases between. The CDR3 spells CAWRMTANTGELFF. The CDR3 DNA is TGTGCCTGGAGGATGACAGCGAACACCGGGGAGCTGTTTTTT.

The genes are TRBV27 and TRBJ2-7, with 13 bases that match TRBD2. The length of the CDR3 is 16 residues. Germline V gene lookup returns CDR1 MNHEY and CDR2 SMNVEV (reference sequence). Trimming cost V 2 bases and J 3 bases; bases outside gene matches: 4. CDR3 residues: CASSLTGTSGIYEQYF. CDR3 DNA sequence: TGTGCCAGCAGTTTAACCGGGACTAGCGGGATCTACGAGCAGTACTTC.

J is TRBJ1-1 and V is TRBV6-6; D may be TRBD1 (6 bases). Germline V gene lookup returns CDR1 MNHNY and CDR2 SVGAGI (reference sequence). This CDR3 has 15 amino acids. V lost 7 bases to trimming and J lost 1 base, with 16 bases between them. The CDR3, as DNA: TGTGCCAGCAAGTTAGGACAGTGGGCGAACACTGAAGCTTTCTTT. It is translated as CASKLGQWANTEAFF.

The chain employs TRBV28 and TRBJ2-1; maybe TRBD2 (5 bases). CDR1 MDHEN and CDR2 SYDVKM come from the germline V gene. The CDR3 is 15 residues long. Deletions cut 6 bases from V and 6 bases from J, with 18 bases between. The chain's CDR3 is CASSRAGIKRNEQFF. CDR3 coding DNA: TGTGCCAGCAGCCGCGCCGGGATTAAACGCAATGAGCAGTTCTTC.

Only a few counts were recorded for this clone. CDR3 residues: CASSLQAGNTIYF. CDR3 in DNA: TGTGCCAGCAGCTTACAGGCTGGAAACACCATATATTTT. This chain uses TRBV11-2 with TRBJ1-3; D gene unclear. Per the germline V gene, CDR1 is SGHAT and CDR2 is FQNNGV. The CDR3 extends over 13 amino acids. Deletions cut 2 bases from V and 2 bases from J, with 4 bases between.

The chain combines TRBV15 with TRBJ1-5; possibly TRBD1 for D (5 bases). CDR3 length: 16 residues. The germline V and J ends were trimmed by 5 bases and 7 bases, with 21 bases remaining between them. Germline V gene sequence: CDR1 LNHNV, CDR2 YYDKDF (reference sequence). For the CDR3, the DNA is TGTGCCACCAGCGGTTTTCGGGGACCGGAAGGCCAGCCCCAGCATTTT. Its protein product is CATSGFRGPEGQPQHF.

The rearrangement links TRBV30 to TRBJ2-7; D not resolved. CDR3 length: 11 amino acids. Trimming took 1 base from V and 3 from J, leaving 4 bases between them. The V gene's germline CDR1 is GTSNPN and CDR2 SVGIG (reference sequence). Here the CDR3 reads CAWSAVYEQYF. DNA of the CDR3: TGTGCCTGGAGTGCCGTCTACGAGCAGTACTTC.

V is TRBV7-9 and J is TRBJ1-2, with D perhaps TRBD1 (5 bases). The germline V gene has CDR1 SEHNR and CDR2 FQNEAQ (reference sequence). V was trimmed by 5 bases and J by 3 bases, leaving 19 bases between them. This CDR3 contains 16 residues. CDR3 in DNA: TGTGCCAGCAGCGATCGCCAGTTCGGGACCGACTATGGCTACACCTTC. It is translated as CASSDRQFGTDYGYTF.

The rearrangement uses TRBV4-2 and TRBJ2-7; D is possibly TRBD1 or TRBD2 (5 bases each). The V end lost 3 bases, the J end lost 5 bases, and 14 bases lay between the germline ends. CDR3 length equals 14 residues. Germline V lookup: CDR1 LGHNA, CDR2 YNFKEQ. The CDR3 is CASSQGDPRDEQYF. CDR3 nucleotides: TGTGCCAGCAGCCAGGGGGACCCGCGGGACGAGCAGTACTTC.

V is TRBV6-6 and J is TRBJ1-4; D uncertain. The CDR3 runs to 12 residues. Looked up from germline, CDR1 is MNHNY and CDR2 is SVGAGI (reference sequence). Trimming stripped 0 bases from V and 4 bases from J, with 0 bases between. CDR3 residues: CASSYSNEKLFF. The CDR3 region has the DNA TGTGCCAGCAGTTACTCTAATGAAAAACTGTTTTTT.

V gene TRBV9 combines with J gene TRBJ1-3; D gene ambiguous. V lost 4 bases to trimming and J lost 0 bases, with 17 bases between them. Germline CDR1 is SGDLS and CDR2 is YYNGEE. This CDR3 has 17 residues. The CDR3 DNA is TGTGCCAGCAGCACCCAAGAAGGAAAATCCTCTGGAAACACCATATATTTT. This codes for CASSTQEGKSSGNTIYF.

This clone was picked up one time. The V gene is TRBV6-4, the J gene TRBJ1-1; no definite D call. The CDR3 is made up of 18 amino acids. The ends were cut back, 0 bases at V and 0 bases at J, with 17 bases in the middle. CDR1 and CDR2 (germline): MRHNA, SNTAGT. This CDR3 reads CASSDSREWVRVNTEAFF. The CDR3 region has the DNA TGTGCCAGCAGTGACTCCCGGGAGTGGGTAAGGGTGAACACTGAAGCTTTCTTT.

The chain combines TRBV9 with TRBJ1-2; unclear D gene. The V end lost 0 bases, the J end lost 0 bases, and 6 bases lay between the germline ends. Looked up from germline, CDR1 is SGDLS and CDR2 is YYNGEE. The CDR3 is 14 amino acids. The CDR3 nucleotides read TGTGCCAGCAGCGTAGATGACACTAACTATGGCTACACCTTC. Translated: CASSVDDTNYGYTF.

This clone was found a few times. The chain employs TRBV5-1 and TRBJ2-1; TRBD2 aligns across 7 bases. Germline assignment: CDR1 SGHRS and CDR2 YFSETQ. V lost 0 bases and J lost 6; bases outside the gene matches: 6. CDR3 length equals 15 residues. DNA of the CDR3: TGCGCCAGCAGCTTGGATGGACTAGTTGCCAATGAGCAGTTCTTC. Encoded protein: CASSLDGLVANEQFF.

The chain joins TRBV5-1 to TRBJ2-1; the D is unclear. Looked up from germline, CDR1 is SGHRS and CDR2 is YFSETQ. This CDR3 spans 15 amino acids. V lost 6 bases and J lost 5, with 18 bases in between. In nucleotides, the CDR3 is TGCGCCAGCACTACACGCCCCGAAAGCGACAATGAGCAGTTCTTC. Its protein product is CASTTRPESDNEQFF.

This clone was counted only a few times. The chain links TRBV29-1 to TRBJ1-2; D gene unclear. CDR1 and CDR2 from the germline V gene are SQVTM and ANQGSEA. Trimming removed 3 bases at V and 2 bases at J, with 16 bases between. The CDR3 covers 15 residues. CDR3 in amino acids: CSVEYLGRPNYGYTF. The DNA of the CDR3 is TGCAGCGTTGAGTATTTGGGCAGGCCAAACTATGGCTACACCTTC. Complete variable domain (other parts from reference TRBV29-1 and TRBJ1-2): SAVISQKPSRDICQRGTSLTIQCQVDSQVTMMFWYRQQPGQSLTLIATANQGSEATYESGFVIDKFPISRPNLTFSTLTVSNMSPEDSSIYLCSVEYLGRPNYGYTFGSGTRLTVV.

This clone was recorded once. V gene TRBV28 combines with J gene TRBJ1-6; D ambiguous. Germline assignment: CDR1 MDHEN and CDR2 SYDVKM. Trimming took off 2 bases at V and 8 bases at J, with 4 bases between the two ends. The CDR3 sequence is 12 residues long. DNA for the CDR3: TGTGCCAGCAGTTTACGGTATTCACCCCTCCACTTT. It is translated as CASSLRYSPLHF.

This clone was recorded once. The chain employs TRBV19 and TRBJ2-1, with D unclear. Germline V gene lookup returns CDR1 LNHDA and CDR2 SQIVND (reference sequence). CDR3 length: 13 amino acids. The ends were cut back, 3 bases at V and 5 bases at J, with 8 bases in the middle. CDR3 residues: CASSIGSNNEQFF. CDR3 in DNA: TGTGCCAGTAGTATCGGCAGTAACAATGAGCAGTTCTTC.

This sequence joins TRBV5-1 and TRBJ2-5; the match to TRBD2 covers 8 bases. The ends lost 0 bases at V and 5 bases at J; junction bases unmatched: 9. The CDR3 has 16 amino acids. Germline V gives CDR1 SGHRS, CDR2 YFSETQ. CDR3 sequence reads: CASSLEPGGPEETQYF. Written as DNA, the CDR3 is TGCGCCAGCAGCTTGGAACCGGGAGGGCCGGAGGAGACCCAGTACTTC. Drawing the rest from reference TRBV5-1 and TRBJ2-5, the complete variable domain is KAGVTQTPRYLIKTRGQQVTLSCSPISGHRSVSWYQQTPGQGLQFLFEYFSETQRNKGNFPGRFSGRQFSNSRSEMNVSTLELGDSALYLCASSLEPGGPEETQYFGPGTRLLVL.

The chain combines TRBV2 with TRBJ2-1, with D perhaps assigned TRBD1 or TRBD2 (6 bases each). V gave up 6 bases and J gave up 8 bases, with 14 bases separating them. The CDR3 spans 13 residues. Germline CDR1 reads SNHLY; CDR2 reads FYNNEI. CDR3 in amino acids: CASRQLRGDEQFF. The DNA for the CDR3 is TGTGCCAGCAGGCAGCTAAGGGGGGATGAGCAGTTCTTC.

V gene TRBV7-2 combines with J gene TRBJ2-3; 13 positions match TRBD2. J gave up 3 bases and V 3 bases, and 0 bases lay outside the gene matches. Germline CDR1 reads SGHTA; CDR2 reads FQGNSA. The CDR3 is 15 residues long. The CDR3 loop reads CASSLTSGRTDTQYF. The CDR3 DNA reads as TGTGCCAGCAGCTTGACTAGCGGGAGGACAGATACGCAGTATTTT.

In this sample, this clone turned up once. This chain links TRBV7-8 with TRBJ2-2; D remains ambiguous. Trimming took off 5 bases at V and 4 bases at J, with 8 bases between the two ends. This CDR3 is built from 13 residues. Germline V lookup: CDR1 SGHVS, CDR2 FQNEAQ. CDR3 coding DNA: TGTGCCAGCAGCCCCGTCGTCACCGGGGAGCTGTTTTTT. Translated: CASSPVVTGELFF.

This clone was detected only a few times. This CDR3 reads CASSQATRAYGYTF. The CDR3 DNA reads TGCGCCAGCAGCCAAGCTACCCGGGCCTATGGCTACACCTTC. The chain links TRBV4-1 to TRBJ1-2; D call uncertain. V dropped 1 base and J dropped 4 bases, with 10 bases sitting between them. The CDR3 sequence is 14 residues long. Germline V gene lookup returns CDR1 MGHRA and CDR2 YSYEKL.

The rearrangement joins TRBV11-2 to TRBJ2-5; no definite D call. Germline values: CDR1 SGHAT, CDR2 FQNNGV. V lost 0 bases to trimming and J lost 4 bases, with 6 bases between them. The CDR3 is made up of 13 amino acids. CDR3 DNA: TGTGCCAGCAGCTTAGAGGGGTTAGAGACCCAGTACTTC. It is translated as CASSLEGLETQYF.

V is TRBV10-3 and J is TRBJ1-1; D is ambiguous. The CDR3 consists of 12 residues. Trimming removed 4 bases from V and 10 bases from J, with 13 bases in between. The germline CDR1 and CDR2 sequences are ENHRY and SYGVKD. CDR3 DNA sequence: TGTGCCATCAGTGGCCTTGGACTAGTAGCTTTCTTT. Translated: CAISGLGLVAFF.

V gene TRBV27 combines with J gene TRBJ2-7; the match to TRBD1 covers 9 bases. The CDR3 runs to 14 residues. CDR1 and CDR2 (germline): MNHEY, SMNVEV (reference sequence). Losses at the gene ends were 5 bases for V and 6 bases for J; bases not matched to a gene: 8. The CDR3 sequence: CASSTPQTGGEQYF. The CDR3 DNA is TGTGCCAGCAGTACCCCGCAGACAGGGGGCGAGCAGTACTTC.

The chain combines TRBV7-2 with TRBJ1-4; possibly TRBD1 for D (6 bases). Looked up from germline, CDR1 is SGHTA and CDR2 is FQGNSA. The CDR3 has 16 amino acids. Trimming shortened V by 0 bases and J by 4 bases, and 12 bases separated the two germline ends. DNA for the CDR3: TGTGCCAGCAGCTTAGCGGCGGGGGCTAATAATGAAAAACTGTTTTTT. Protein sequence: CASSLAAGANNEKLFF.

The CDR3 is CAITRGGPSSYNEQFF. The CDR3 bases are TGTGCCATCACCCGGGGGGGCCCAAGCTCCTACAATGAGCAGTTCTTC. The chain has TRBV10-3 and TRBJ2-1, with 8 bases aligning to TRBD2. The trim removed 7 bases at V and 0 bases at J, leaving 8 bases unmatched. In germline, CDR1 is ENHRY, CDR2 SYGVKD. CDR3 size: 16 residues.

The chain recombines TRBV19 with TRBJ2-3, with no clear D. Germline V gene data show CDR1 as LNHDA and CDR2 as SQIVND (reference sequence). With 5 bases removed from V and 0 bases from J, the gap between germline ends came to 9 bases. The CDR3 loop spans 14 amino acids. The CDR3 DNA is TGTGCCAGTAGTTCGACGATAAGCACAGATACGCAGTATTTT. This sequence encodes CASSSTISTDTQYF.

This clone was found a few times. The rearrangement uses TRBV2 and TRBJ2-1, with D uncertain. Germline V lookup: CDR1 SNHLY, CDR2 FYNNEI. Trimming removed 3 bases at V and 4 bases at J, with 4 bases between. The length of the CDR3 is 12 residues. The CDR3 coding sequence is TGTGCCAGCAGTGACCGTTACAATGAGCAGTTCTTC. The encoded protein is CASSDRYNEQFF.

CDR3 in amino acids: CASSLGAGSAYEQYF. The CDR3 bases are TGTGCCAGCAGCTTAGGGGCGGGTTCTGCCTACGAGCAGTACTTC. J is TRBJ2-7 and V is TRBV7-2, with D possibly TRBD2 on 5 matching bases. Trimming removed 1 base from V and 2 bases from J, with 12 bases in between. Per the germline V gene, CDR1 is SGHTA and CDR2 is FQGNSA. This CDR3 is built from 15 residues.

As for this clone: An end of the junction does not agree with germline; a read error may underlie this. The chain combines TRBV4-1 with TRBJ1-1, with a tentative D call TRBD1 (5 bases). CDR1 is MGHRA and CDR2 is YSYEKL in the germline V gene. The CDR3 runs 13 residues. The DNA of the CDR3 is TGCGCCAGCAGCCAAGTGGGGCTGGACGGGGTAGGGTTT. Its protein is CASSQVGLDGVGF.